Listed below are T cell receptor beta chains from one sample, sequenced in a study of cytotoxic CD8 clonotypes in ibrutinib-treated CLL. The data were produced by immunoSEQ multiplex PCR, yet TCRdb's version contains in-frame clones alone and is incomplete. The sample records hundreds of thousands of clones, 60% to 80% being singletons. Sequencing used PBMCs, obtained after 36 months of ibrutinib treatment. The receptors derive from a human donor with chronic lymphocytic leukemia. Both conserved end residues are part of each CDR3. D genes are given only for firm matches. Clone size, where shown, is once, few, many, or a class for clones that have expanded.

j_gene | v_gene | abundance | d_gene | CDR3aa | CDR3nt
TRBJ2-5 | TRBV9 | . | . | CASSAAVGFRLETQYF | TGTGCCAGCAGCGCGGCGGTTGGGTTTAGGCTAGAGACCCAGTACTTC
TRBJ2-5 | TRBV5-1 | . | . | CASSFAEETQYF | TGCGCCAGCAGCTTTGCAGAAGAGACCCAGTACTTC
TRBJ2-3 | TRBV29-1 | . | . | CSAPGTNTDTQYF | TGCAGCGCCCCCGGGACGAACACAGATACGCAGTATTTT
TRBJ2-7 | TRBV15 | . | . | CATSRGPIYEQYF | TGTGCCACCAGCAGAGGACCGATCTACGAGCAGTACTTC
TRBJ1-6 | TRBV6-5 | once | . | CASSYRQAYNSPLHF | TGTGCCAGCAGTTATCGCCAGGCCTATAATTCACCCCTCCACTTT
TRBJ2-7 | TRBV11-2 | . | . | CASSYITYEQYF | TGTGCCAGCAGCTATATAACCTACGAGCAGTACTTC
TRBJ2-3 | TRBV2 | . | TRBD2 | CASSEGTSGTDTQYF | TGTGCCAGCAGTGAGGGGACTAGCGGCACAGATACGCAGTATTTT
TRBJ2-3 | TRBV9 | . | TRBD2 | CASSGPGTSGSYTQYF | TGTGCCAGCAGCGGACCCGGGACTAGCGGGAGTTATACGCAGTATTTT
TRBJ2-1 | TRBV9 | . | . | CASSAYELNSYNEQFF | TGTGCCAGCAGCGCGTACGAACTAAATTCCTACAATGAGCAGTTCTTC
TRBJ1-5 | TRBV28 | few | . | CASSRPNPHSNQPQHF | TGTGCCAGCAGTCGCCCCAACCCGCATAGCAATCAGCCCCAGCATTTT
TRBJ1-2 | TRBV13 | . | TRBD1 | CASSLDTGGTDGYTF | TGTGCCAGCAGCTTAGATACAGGGGGTACCGATGGCTACACCTTC
TRBJ1-1 | TRBV4-1 | . | TRBD1 | CASSHADRVNTEAFF | TGCGCCAGCAGCCATGCCGACAGGGTGAACACTGAAGCTTTCTTT
TRBJ1-2 | TRBV25-1 | . | . | CASSEYGATDGYTF | TGTGCCAGCAGTGAATATGGGGCTACCGATGGCTACACCTTC
TRBJ2-1 | TRBV5-1 | . | . | CASRGLANNEQFF | TGCGCCAGCAGGGGGCTAGCGAACAATGAGCAGTTCTTC
TRBJ1-5 | TRBV7-6 | . | . | CASSPRGGQPQHF | TGTGCCAGCAGCCCGCGGGGGGGACAGCCCCAGCATTTT
TRBJ2-7 | TRBV6-5 | few | . | CASSYGAAEQYF | TGTGCCAGCAGTTATGGGGCCGCCGAGCAGTACTTC
TRBJ1-6 | TRBV6-5 | few | . | CASRRGGPSPLHF | TGTGCCAGCCGTAGGGGGGGCCCCTCACCCCTCCACTTT
TRBJ2-7 | TRBV25-1 | few | . | CASSERASSYEQYF | TGTGCCAGCAGTGAACGGGCGAGCTCCTACGAGCAGTACTTC
TRBJ2-3 | TRBV15 | . | TRBD2 | CATQPTGRGDTQYF | TGTGCCACCCAACCCACGGGGAGGGGAGATACGCAGTATTTT
TRBJ2-7 | TRBV2 | . | TRBD1 | CAIQTGQNYEQYF | TGTGCCATCCAAACGGGACAGAACTACGAGCAGTACTTC
TRBJ2-7 | TRBV11-2 | . | TRBD2 | CASSSFRGVLAGDDYEQYF | TGTGCCAGCAGCTCCTTTCGAGGGGTACTAGCGGGGGATGACTACGAGCAGTACTTC
TRBJ2-1 | TRBV9 | . | . | CASSPQASLVPDEQFF | TGTGCCAGCAGCCCCCAAGCCTCTCTAGTACCGGATGAGCAGTTCTTC
TRBJ2-3 | TRBV5-4 | . | . | CASSLVGADTQYF | TGTGCCAGCAGCTTGGTTGGGGCAGATACGCAGTATTTT
TRBJ1-1 | TRBV2 | few | . | CASSLGEGRAFF | TGTGCCAGCAGCCTGGGGGAGGGGAGGGCTTTCTTT
TRBJ2-5 | TRBV29-1 | . | . | CSVAITGWQTQYF | TGCAGCGTTGCCATAACAGGGTGGCAGACCCAGTACTTC
TRBJ2-1 | TRBV19 | few | . | CASSLTPSSYNEQFF | TGTGCCAGTAGTCTGACTCCGAGCTCCTACAATGAGCAGTTCTTC
TRBJ2-1 | TRBV28 | . | . | CASSFPMMGNEQFF | TGTGCCAGCAGTTTTCCCATGATGGGCAATGAGCAGTTCTTC
TRBJ2-1 | TRBV14 | few | . | CASSLLRVPNEQFF | TGTGCCAGCAGCCTTCTCCGGGTCCCCAATGAGCAGTTCTTC
TRBJ2-1 | TRBV6-5 | . | TRBD2 | CASSSGGSSYNEQFF | TGTGCCAGCAGTTCCGGGGGGAGCTCCTACAATGAGCAGTTCTTC
TRBJ2-1 | TRBV14 | few | TRBD2 | CASSQATSAYNEQFF | TGTGCCAGCAGCCAAGCAACTAGCGCCTACAATGAGCAGTTCTTC
TRBJ2-5 | TRBV5-1 | . | . | CASSLNSVVQETQYF | TGCGCCAGCAGCTTGAACTCGGTGGTCCAAGAGACCCAGTACTTC